This T cell receptor beta chain was profiled in a study of cytomegalovirus exposure and HLA in healthy donors. V shed 5 bases and J 3 bases; nucleotides not matched to a gene: 7. Germline-derived CDR1 and CDR2 are MNHEY and SVGAGI. CDR3 size: 14 residues. The PCR used 60 Vbeta and 13 Jbeta primers. Sequencing was performed with immunoSEQ multiplex PCR; in TCRdb, only in-frame clones are kept and a portion is missing. The table records 200,000 to 250,000 clones, roughly 83% of them present only once. The chain combines TRBV6-5 with TRBJ2-7; 7 bases are shared with TRBD1. The origin of this receptor is a boy aged 2 to 10 in good health and CMV-seronegative. Sequences were obtained from PBMCs. The CDR3 DNA reads TGTGCCAGCAGTGTGAGAGGGGGCTACTACGAGCAGTACTTC. Its translation is CASSVRGGYYEQYF.